These T cell receptor beta chains were read from a single sample in a study of cytotoxic CD8 clonotypes in ibrutinib-treated CLL. Libraries were prepared by immunoSEQ multiplex PCR; TCRdb keeps only in-frame clonotypes and omits some of them. The repertoire includes around 330,000 clones, 67% of them detected once, and around 6.3% sits in the top ten. The specimen comprised PBMCs, sampled after 36 months of ibrutinib treatment. The receptor source for this set is a human donor with chronic lymphocytic leukemia. CDR3s leave out the opening cysteine and the closing phenylalanine or tryptophan. A D gene is named only where the DNA matches it firmly.

>TRBJ2-3|NA|TRBV5-1
ASSLLLLGTDTQY
>TRBJ2-1|TRBD1|TRBV4-1
ASSQPARGHEQF
>TRBJ2-7|NA|TRBV6-5
ATRQGSYEQY
>TRBJ2-7|TRBD2|TRBV18
ASSPPSGTIEQY
>TRBJ2-6|NA|TRBV28
ASPPGLSRSGANVLT
>TRBJ1-5|TRBD1|TRBV4-1
ASADRSNQPQH
>TRBJ2-1|NA|TRBV15
ATSERTFSSYNEQF
>TRBJ2-7|NA|TRBV5-1
ASSPTGTYYEQY
>TRBJ1-1|NA|TRBV7-9
ASSLGTLRTEAF
>TRBJ1-2|NA|TRBV2
ASRGIRGPYGYT
>TRBJ2-5|TRBD2|TRBV7-2
ASSSLLAGGRRGEETQY
>TRBJ1-2|TRBD1|TRBV19
ASSAPNRGNYGYT
>TRBJ2-1|TRBD1|TRBV7-3
ASSTDRGSNEQF
>TRBJ1-6|TRBD1|TRBV9
ASSVRTGDNSPLH
>TRBJ2-5|NA|TRBV6-1
ASPPQGRETQY
>TRBJ2-1|TRBD2|TRBV7-3
ASSLRGRDDEQF
>TRBJ1-4|NA|TRBV29-1
SVGRDNEKLF
>TRBJ1-1|NA|TRBV5-1
ASSLDRRVGPNTEAF
>TRBJ2-7|NA|TRBV7-2
ASSLYVRGETPEGYEQY
>TRBJ2-2|NA|TRBV27
ASSSPIRTGELF
>TRBJ2-5|NA|TRBV5-1
ASSLRPFETQY
>TRBJ1-5|NA|TRBV27
ASSFSGQPYSNQPQH
>TRBJ2-3|TRBD2|TRBV9
ASSPLGGALGDTQY
>TRBJ1-1|NA|TRBV28
ASSAFDYTEAF
>TRBJ2-2|NA|TRBV5-4
ASSLVGRRTGELF
>TRBJ2-3|NA|TRBV27
ASSQDPTATTDTQY
>TRBJ1-2|NA|TRBV29-1
SVKVQQLNYGYT
>TRBJ1-4|TRBD1|TRBV7-2
ASSSSGTGVEKLF
>TRBJ2-7|NA|TRBV5-6
ASSLGAGSYEQY